Shown below are 22 T cell receptor beta chains from a single sample sequenced in a study of blood T cell repertoires in COVID-19. Clones were sequenced by immunoSEQ multiplex PCR, and TCRdb holds only the in-frame ones, with some missing. Found here are roughly 100,000 clones, roughly 86% of them singletons; the top ten hold 8.5% to 10%. The sequencing input was peripheral blood. These receptors all come from a man in his forties or fifties with active or convalescent COVID-19.

The chain recombines TRBV10-1 with TRBJ2-2; TRBD2 aligns across 7 bases. The CDR3 has 14 amino acids. V was pared by 4 bases and J by 5 bases, with 4 bases of the junction left unmatched. Germline V gives CDR1 WNHNN, CDR2 SYGVQD (reference sequence). This CDR3 reads CASSAQGGTGELFF. The CDR3 region has the DNA TGCGCCAGCAGTGCTCAGGGAGGGACCGGGGAGCTGTTTTTT.

The CDR3 DNA is TGTGCCAGCAGGCTACAGGGCCTTGGGGAGACCCAGTACTTC. This translates into CASRLQGLGETQYF. The chain recombines TRBV2 with TRBJ2-5, with a possible D match to TRBD1 (6 bases). This CDR3 is built from 14 residues. The germline V gene encodes CDR1 SNHLY and CDR2 FYNNEI. V lost 6 bases and J 5 bases, leaving 16 bases between the germline ends.

The rearrangement uses TRBV12-5 and TRBJ2-2, with 7 bases fitting TRBD1. This CDR3 contains 15 residues. The V gene's germline CDR1 is LGHNT and CDR2 FRNRAP. V dropped 1 base and J dropped 1; count of bases not matched to a gene: 0. The CDR3 nucleotides read TGTGCTAGTGGTTTGGGACAGGGGAACACCGGGGAGCTGTTTTTT. The encoded protein is CASGLGQGNTGELFF.

The V call is TRBV4-2, the J call TRBJ1-5; D is unresolved. Trimming took off 1 base at V and 6 bases at J, with 16 bases between the two ends. From germline, CDR1 is LGHNA and CDR2 YNFKEQ. The CDR3 sequence is 16 residues long. CDR3: CASSQASPAVGQPQHF. DNA for the CDR3: TGTGCCAGCAGCCAAGCTTCCCCCGCGGTTGGTCAGCCCCAGCATTTT.

J is TRBJ1-2 and V is TRBV4-2; maybe TRBD1 (6 bases). This CDR3 has 15 amino acids. Trimming removed 0 bases at V and 7 bases at J, with 15 bases between. Germline V CDR1 and CDR2: LGHNA, YNFKEQ. CDR3: CASSQEGHLQAGYTF. CDR3 sequence (DNA): TGTGCCAGCAGCCAAGAGGGACACCTACAGGCTGGCTACACCTTC.

This chain connects TRBV7-3 to TRBJ2-1; a possible D gene is TRBD2 (6 bases). Trimming removed 2 bases from V and 14 bases from J, with 16 bases in between. The germline V gene encodes CDR1 SGHTA and CDR2 FQGTGA. This CDR3 has 13 residues. Here the CDR3 reads CASSLGASDLKFF. Written as DNA, the CDR3 is TGTGCCAGCAGCTTAGGAGCTAGCGACCTTAAGTTCTTC.

This clone appeared a few times. The chain carries TRBV4-1 and TRBJ2-7; tentatively, D is TRBD1 (6 bases). The V end was cut by 2 bases, the J end by 3 bases, with 11 bases between. The CDR3 totals 14 residues. Germline values: CDR1 MGHRA, CDR2 YSYEKL. The CDR3 is CASSQKGQYYEQYF. CDR3 bases: TGCGCCAGCAGCCAAAAGGGACAATACTACGAGCAGTACTTC.

This chain connects TRBV28 to TRBJ1-6, with 7 bases fitting TRBD1. The CDR3 covers 16 residues. Trimming took 2 bases from V and 7 from J; bases not matched to a gene: 8. CDR1 and CDR2 from the germline V gene are MDHEN and SYDVKM. The CDR3 reads CASSLPTTGRNSPLHF. Here the CDR3 DNA reads TGTGCCAGCAGTTTACCCACGACAGGGCGAAATTCACCCCTCCACTTT.

This clone showed up just once. The chain couples TRBV3-1 (or the pseudogene TRBV3-2) to TRBJ1-5; D unclear. CDR3 length: 16 amino acids. Germline CDR1 is LGHDT and CDR2 is YNNKEL (reference sequence). The V end lost 1 base, the J end lost 3 bases, and 13 bases lay between the germline ends. CDR3 amino acids: CASSQGSMAVNQPQHF. For the CDR3, the DNA is TGTGCCAGCAGCCAAGGGTCGATGGCAGTCAATCAGCCCCAGCATTTT.

The rearrangement links TRBV4-2 to TRBJ2-7; D not resolved. The CDR3 is 15 amino acids. Germline V gene sequence: CDR1 LGHNA, CDR2 YNFKEQ. With 0 bases removed from V and 4 bases from J, the gap between germline ends came to 13 bases. CDR3 protein: CASSQERSIGYEQYF. In DNA, the CDR3 is TGTGCCAGCAGCCAAGAAAGATCGATCGGGTACGAGCAGTACTTC.

The chain combines TRBV6-6 with TRBJ2-2, with D maybe TRBD1 (5 bases). The CDR3 has 16 amino acids. V lost 8 bases and J 1 base, leaving 17 bases between the germline ends. CDR1 and CDR2 (germline): MNHNY, SVGAGI (reference sequence). The CDR3, as DNA: TGTGCCAGCGCTGAGGCCGGGCAGGGGAACACCGGGGAGCTGTTTTTT. Amino acid sequence: CASAEAGQGNTGELFF.

V gene TRBV18 combines with J gene TRBJ1-4; 12 bases are shared with TRBD1. There are 17 residues in the CDR3. Trimming removed 3 bases from V and 3 bases from J; junction bases left unmatched: 5. Per germline, CDR1 KGHSH and CDR2 LQKENI. CDR3 residues: CASSPLGQGAPNEKLFF. In DNA form, the CDR3 reads TGTGCCAGCTCACCCTTGGGACAGGGGGCACCTAATGAAAAACTGTTTTTT.

This rearrangement joins TRBV3-1 (or the pseudogene TRBV3-2) to TRBJ1-1; D may be TRBD1 (6 bases). This CDR3 contains 15 residues. The germline V gene encodes CDR1 LGHDT and CDR2 YNNKEL (reference sequence). V was clipped by 1 base and J by 2 bases, with 11 bases between them. The DNA of the CDR3 is TGTGCCAGCAGCCAAGGGGGGGGGCCAAACACTGAAGCTTTCTTT. Protein product: CASSQGGGPNTEAFF.

In its sample, this clone was seen once. DNA of the CDR3: TGTGCCAGCAGTTACTCGGGAGGGGGAAACACCATATATTTT. Encoded protein: CASSYSGGGNTIYF. The chain uses TRBV6-5 and TRBJ1-3; D is ambiguous. Germline V gene sequence: CDR1 MNHEY, CDR2 SVGAGI. This CDR3 comprises 14 residues. V lost 0 bases, J lost 4 bases, and 7 bases lay in between.

The chain carries TRBV5-4 and TRBJ2-7; 9 bases are a match to TRBD1. With 3 bases clipped from V and 4 bases from J, the junction kept 2 bases outside the gene matches. Looked up from germline, CDR1 is SGHNT and CDR2 is YYREEE (reference sequence). This CDR3 comprises 13 residues. This CDR3 reads CASSWDREYEQYF. CDR3 coding DNA: TGTGCCAGCAGCTGGGACAGGGAGTACGAGCAGTACTTC.

The V call is TRBV7-2, the J call TRBJ2-2, with a tentative D call TRBD1 (6 bases). The CDR3 contains 14 residues. Trimming cost V 2 bases and J 4 bases, with 8 bases left between them. The germline V gene has CDR1 SGHTA and CDR2 FQGNSA. DNA for the CDR3: TGTGCCAGCAGCTTATTGGGGGCCACCGGGGAGCTGTTTTTT. Amino acids: CASSLLGATGELFF.

The chain has TRBV6-5 and TRBJ1-4, with 7 bases identical to TRBD1. There are 14 residues in the CDR3. Germline CDR1 and CDR2: MNHEY and SVGAGI. The V segment lost 2 bases and the J segment 7 bases; nucleotides outside the gene matches: 4. The chain's CDR3 is CASSYRGRGEKLFF. CDR3 coding DNA: TGTGCCAGCAGTTACAGGGGGCGGGGTGAAAAACTGTTTTTT.

This clone has only one observation. The chain joins TRBV29-1 to TRBJ1-2; TRBD1 agrees at 8 bases. V trimming: 7 bases; J trimming: 2 bases; junction bases outside the gene matches: 3. There are 12 residues in the CDR3. Germline V gene data show CDR1 as SQVTM and CDR2 as ANQGSEA. The CDR3 loop is CSERQGNYGYTF. The CDR3, as DNA: TGCAGCGAGAGACAGGGGAACTATGGCTACACCTTC.

The CDR3 region has the DNA TGCGCCAGCAGCTTTGCAGGGGACAGTGGCTACACCTTC. As protein: CASSFAGDSGYTF. This chain links TRBV5-1 with TRBJ1-2; 7 bases are shared with TRBD1. The CDR3 runs 13 residues. Trimming removed 2 bases from V and 7 bases from J; junction bases left unmatched: 5. Germline V gene data show CDR1 as SGHRS and CDR2 as YFSETQ.

The chain recombines TRBV13 with TRBJ2-7, with TRBD2 identical over 9 bases. Germline V gene data show CDR1 as PRHDT and CDR2 as FYEKMQ (reference sequence). Trimming removed 6 bases from V and 0 bases from J; junction bases left unmatched: 3. The CDR3 length is 14 residues. CDR3 DNA: TGTGCCAGCAGACGGCGGGGGGGCTCCTACGAGCAGTACTTC. Amino acid sequence: CASRRRGGSYEQYF.

The rearrangement uses TRBV13 and TRBJ2-7; perhaps TRBD1 as D (5 bases). Trimming shortened V by 5 bases and J by 4 bases, and 12 bases separated the two germline ends. Germline V gene data show CDR1 as PRHDT and CDR2 as FYEKMQ (reference sequence). The CDR3 consists of 13 residues. DNA of the CDR3: TGTGCCAGCAGCAAATATAGGGGTTACGAGCAGTACTTC. It codes for CASSKYRGYEQYF.

The chain carries TRBV7-3 and TRBJ2-7, with TRBD1 identical over 8 bases. V dropped 5 bases and J dropped 6; count of bases not matched to a gene: 6. CDR1 and CDR2 from the germline V gene are SGHTA and FQGTGA. This CDR3 comprises 13 residues. Here the CDR3 DNA reads TGTGCCAGCAGCACCGGGACAGGTGTCGAGCAGTACTTC. This gives the protein CASSTGTGVEQYF.